The 14 T cell receptor beta chains presented below share a single source sample, sequenced in a study of beta chain features in type 1 diabetes. The isolated RNA, all of it, was reverse transcribed, so expressed TCRB transcripts were what got sequenced. Sequencing was performed with immunoSEQ multiplex PCR; in TCRdb, only in-frame clones are kept and a portion is missing. The repertoire holds roughly 400,000 clones, with approximately 15% as singletons. Sequenced: naive CD4+ T cells from blood. Every receptor here comes from a man under 40 in good health.

CDR3 DNA sequence: TGCAGCGTGAATGCGGGGGCGGTTGAAGCTTTCTTT. Translation gives CSVNAGAVEAFF. The V gene is TRBV29-1, the J gene TRBJ1-1, with a tentative D call TRBD1 (6 bases). There are 12 residues in the CDR3. V was cut by 6 bases and J by 7 bases, with 15 bases left in between. Looked up from germline, CDR1 is SQVTM and CDR2 is ANQGSEA.

There are a few counts of this clone. The rearrangement uses TRBV15 and TRBJ1-2; D is unclear. The CDR3 contains 15 residues. CDR1 LNHNV and CDR2 YYDKDF come from the germline V gene (reference sequence). V was cut by 5 bases and J by 2 bases, with 15 bases left in between. In DNA, the CDR3 is TGTGCCACCAGCCGTCACAAGGGTGGAAACTATGGCTACACCTTC. Protein product: CATSRHKGGNYGYTF.

This clone appeared a few times. CDR3 DNA: TGTGCCAGCAGCTTCCGGGCGGAAGATACGCAGTATTTT. Protein sequence: CASSFRAEDTQYF. This rearrangement joins TRBV5-4 to TRBJ2-3, with no clear D. CDR3 length: 13 amino acids. Trimming removed 2 bases from V and 5 bases from J, with 9 bases in between. In germline, CDR1 is SGHNT, CDR2 YYREEE (reference sequence).

This clone was seen a few times. This chain connects TRBV7-9 to TRBJ2-1; D possibly corresponds to TRBD2 (6 bases). This CDR3 has 14 amino acids. V was pared by 6 bases and J by 7 bases, with 16 bases between. From germline, CDR1 is SEHNR and CDR2 FQNEAQ (reference sequence). The CDR3 protein is CASSLRELANEQFF. CDR3 nucleotides: TGTGCCAGCAGTCTACGGGAGCTCGCTAATGAGCAGTTCTTC.

This sequence joins TRBV7-2 and TRBJ1-4, with D possibly being TRBD1 (6 bases). Trimming stripped 0 bases from V and 8 bases from J, with 13 bases between. In germline, CDR1 is SGHTA, CDR2 FQGNSA. The CDR3 runs 15 residues. CDR3 amino acids: CASSLATGYQEKLFF. As DNA, the CDR3 is TGTGCCAGCAGCTTAGCAACAGGGTATCAGGAAAAACTGTTTTTT. Together with reference TRBV7-2 and TRBJ1-4, the CDR3 gives the full variable domain: GAGVSQSPSNKVTEKGKDVELRCDPISGHTALYWYRQSLGQGLEFLIYFQGNSAPDKSGLPSDRFSAERTGGSVSTLTIQRTQQEDSAVYLCASSLATGYQEKLFFGSGTQLSVL.

The CDR3 reads CASSGQGRSEQFF. CDR3 DNA: TGTGCCAGCAGCGGACAGGGAAGGAGTGAGCAGTTCTTC. The chain combines TRBV27 with TRBJ2-1, with 8 positions matching TRBD1. The CDR3 is made up of 13 amino acids. V gave up 6 bases and J gave up 9 bases; unmatched junction bases: 7. From germline, CDR1 is MNHEY and CDR2 SMNVEV (reference sequence).

The CDR3: CASSLGDRNTEAFF. In DNA form, the CDR3 reads TGCGCCAGCAGCTTGGGGGATCGGAACACTGAAGCTTTCTTT. The V gene is TRBV5-1, the J gene TRBJ1-1; no clear D. The CDR3 extends over 14 amino acids. The V and J ends lost 0 bases and 1 base respectively, with 7 bases between them. Looked up from germline, CDR1 is SGHRS and CDR2 is YFSETQ.

The chain recombines TRBV11-3 with TRBJ2-1, with 8 bases identical to TRBD1. In germline, CDR1 is SGHNT, CDR2 YENEEA. This CDR3 is 15 amino acids long. The V gene end was trimmed by 2 bases and the J gene end by 4 bases; junction bases not matched to a gene: 4. The CDR3 DNA reads as TGTGCCAGCAGCTTACGGGGGACAGGATACAATGAGCAGTTCTTC. Its translation: CASSLRGTGYNEQFF.

This rearrangement joins TRBV9 to TRBJ2-1; possible D gene TRBD1, 6 bases. The CDR3 spans 17 residues. The V and J ends lost 4 bases and 7 bases respectively, with 24 bases between them. Looked up from germline, CDR1 is SGDLS and CDR2 is YYNGEE. Written as DNA, the CDR3 is TGTGCCAGCAGCAATGGGCAGGGGAAAAGTAGCGTGAATGAGCAGTTCTTC. Its protein product is CASSNGQGKSSVNEQFF.

For this clone: The sample contains more than one DNA sequence encoding this CDR3. The genes are TRBV29-1 and TRBJ2-1; 11 bases fit TRBD1. Germline V lookup: CDR1 SQVTM, CDR2 ANQGSEA. This CDR3 is 14 amino acids long. After removal of 5 bases from V and 2 bases from J, the junction contained 2 bases not matched to a gene. The CDR3 DNA reads TGCAGCGTTAGGGGACAGGGGGCCTACAATGAGCAGTTCTTC. The encoded protein is CSVRGQGAYNEQFF.

V usage is TRBV27 and J usage is TRBJ2-7, with D unresolved. Germline values: CDR1 MNHEY, CDR2 SMNVEV (reference sequence). There are 14 residues in the CDR3. Trimming took off 7 bases at V and 3 bases at J, with 16 bases between the two ends. The CDR3, as DNA: TGTGCCAGCATCCAGGACCGACGACGCTACGAGCAGTACGTC. This sequence encodes CASIQDRRRYEQYV.

There are a few counts of this clone. The CDR3 sequence: CSASTKNEQFF. The DNA of the CDR3 is TGCAGTGCCTCAACGAAGAATGAGCAGTTCTTC. V and J are TRBV20-1 and TRBJ2-1; D is undetermined. Germline V CDR1 and CDR2: DFQATT, SNEGSKA (reference sequence). The CDR3 spans 11 residues. Trimming cost V 6 bases and J 7 bases, with 10 bases left between them.

V and J are TRBV5-1 and TRBJ2-7, with no clear D. CDR1 and CDR2 (germline): SGHRS, YFSETQ. The CDR3 covers 11 residues. V shed 3 bases and J shed 9 bases, with 10 bases lying between them. CDR3 coding DNA: TGCGCCAGCAGCTCGAAGACGGGGCAGTACTTC. This sequence encodes CASSSKTGQYF.

In nucleotides, the CDR3 is TGTGCCAGCAGCTTGTCACGGGACACGGAGACCCAGTACTTC. This translates into CASSLSRDTETQYF. The V call is TRBV5-6, the J call TRBJ2-5, with D possibly matching TRBD1 (6 bases). V shed 1 base and J shed 5 bases, with 12 bases lying between them. The CDR3 covers 14 residues. Germline CDR1 and CDR2: SGHDT and YYEEEE.